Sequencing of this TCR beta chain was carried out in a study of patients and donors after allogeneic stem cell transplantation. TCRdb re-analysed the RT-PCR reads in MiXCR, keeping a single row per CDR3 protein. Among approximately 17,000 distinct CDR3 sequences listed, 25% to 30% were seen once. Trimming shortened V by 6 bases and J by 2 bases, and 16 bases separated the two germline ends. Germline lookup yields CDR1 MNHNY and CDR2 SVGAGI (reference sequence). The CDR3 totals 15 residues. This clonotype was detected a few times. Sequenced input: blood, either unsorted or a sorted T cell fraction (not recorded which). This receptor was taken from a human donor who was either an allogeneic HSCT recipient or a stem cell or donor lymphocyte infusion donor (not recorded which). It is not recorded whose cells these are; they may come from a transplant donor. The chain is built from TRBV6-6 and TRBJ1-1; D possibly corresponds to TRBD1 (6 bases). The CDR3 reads CASRIPGGPNTEAFF. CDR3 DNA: TGTGCCAGCAGGATCCCGGGGGGCCCTAACACTGAAGCTTTCTTT.